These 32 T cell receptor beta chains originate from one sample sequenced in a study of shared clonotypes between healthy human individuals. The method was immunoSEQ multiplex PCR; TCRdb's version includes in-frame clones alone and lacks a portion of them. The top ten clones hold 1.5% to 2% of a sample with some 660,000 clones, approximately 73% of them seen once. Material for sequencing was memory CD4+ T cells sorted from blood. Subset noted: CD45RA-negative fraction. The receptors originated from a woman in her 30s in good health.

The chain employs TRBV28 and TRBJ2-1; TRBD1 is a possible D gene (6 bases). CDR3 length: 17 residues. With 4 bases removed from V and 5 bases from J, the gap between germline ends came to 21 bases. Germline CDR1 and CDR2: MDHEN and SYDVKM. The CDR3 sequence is CASSSSPGTPKDNEQFF. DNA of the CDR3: TGTGCCAGCAGTTCCAGCCCCGGGACACCCAAGGACAATGAGCAGTTCTTC.

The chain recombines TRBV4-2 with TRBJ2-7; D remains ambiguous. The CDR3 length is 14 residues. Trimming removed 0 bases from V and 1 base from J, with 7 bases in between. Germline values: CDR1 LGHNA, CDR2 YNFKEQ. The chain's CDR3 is CASSQDRQSYEQYF. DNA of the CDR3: TGTGCCAGCAGCCAAGATCGTCAGTCCTACGAGCAGTACTTC.

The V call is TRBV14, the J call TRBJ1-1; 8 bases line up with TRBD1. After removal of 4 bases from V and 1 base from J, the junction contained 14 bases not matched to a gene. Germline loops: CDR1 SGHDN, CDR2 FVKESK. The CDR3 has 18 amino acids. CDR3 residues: CASSPLLWDRSPNTEAFF. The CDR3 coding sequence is TGTGCCAGCAGCCCGCTGTTGTGGGACAGGAGTCCGAACACTGAAGCTTTCTTT.

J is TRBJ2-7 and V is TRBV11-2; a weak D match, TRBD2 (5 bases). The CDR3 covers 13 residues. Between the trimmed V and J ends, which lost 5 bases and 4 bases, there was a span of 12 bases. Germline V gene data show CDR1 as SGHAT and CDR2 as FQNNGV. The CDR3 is CASSRGLEYEQYF. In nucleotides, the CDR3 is TGTGCCAGCAGCCGAGGACTCGAATACGAGCAGTACTTC.

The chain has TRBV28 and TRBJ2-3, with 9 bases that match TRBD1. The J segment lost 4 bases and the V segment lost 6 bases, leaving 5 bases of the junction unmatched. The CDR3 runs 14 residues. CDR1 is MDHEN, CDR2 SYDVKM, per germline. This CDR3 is CASRQGAVADTQYF. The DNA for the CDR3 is TGTGCCAGCAGACAGGGGGCTGTGGCAGATACGCAGTATTTT.

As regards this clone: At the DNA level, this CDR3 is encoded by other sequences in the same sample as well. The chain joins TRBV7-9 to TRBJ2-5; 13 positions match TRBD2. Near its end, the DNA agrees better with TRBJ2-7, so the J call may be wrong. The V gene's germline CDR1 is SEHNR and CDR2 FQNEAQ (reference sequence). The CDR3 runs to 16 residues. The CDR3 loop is CASSLGTSGSSYEQYF. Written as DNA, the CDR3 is TGTGCCAGCAGCTTAGGGACTAGCGGGAGCTCTTACGAGCAGTACTTC.

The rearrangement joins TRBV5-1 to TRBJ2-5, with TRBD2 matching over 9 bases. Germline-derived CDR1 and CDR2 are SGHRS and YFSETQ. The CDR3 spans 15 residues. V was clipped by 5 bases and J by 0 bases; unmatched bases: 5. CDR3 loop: CASRPSGRNQETQYF. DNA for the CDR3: TGCGCCAGCAGGCCCAGCGGGAGGAACCAAGAGACCCAGTACTTC.

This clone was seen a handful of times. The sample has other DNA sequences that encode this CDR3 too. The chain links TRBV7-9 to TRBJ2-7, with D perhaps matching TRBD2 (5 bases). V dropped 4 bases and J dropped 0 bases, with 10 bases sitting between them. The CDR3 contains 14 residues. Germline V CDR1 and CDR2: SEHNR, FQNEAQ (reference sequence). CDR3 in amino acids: CASSSRSGSYEQYF. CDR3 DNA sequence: TGTGCCAGCAGCTCGCGAAGCGGCTCCTACGAGCAGTACTTC.

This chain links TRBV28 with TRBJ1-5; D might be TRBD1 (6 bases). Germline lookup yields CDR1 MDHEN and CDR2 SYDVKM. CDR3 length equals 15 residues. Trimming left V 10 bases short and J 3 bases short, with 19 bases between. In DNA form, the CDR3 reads TGTGCCATCACGGACAGAAATTTTAACAATCAGCCCCAGCATTTT. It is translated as CAITDRNFNNQPQHF.

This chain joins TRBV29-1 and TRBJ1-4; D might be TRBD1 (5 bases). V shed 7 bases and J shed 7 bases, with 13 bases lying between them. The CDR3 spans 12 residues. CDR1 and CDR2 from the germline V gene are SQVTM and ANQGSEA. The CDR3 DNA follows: TGCAGCGGTGGGGGGTCGGGTGAAAAACTGTTTTTT. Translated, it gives CSGGGSGEKLFF.

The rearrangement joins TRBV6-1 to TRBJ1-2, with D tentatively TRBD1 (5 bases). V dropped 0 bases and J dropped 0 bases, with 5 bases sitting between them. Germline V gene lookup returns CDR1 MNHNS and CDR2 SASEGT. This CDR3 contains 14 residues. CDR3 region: CASSEATANYGYTF. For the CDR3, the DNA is TGTGCCAGCAGTGAAGCGACAGCTAACTATGGCTACACCTTC.

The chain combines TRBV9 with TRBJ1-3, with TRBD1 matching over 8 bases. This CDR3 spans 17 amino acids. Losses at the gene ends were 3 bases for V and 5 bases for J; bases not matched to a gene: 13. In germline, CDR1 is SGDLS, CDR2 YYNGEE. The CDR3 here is CASSARGGGQGRNTIYF. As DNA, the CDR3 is TGTGCCAGCAGCGCCCGGGGGGGTGGACAGGGACGAAACACCATATATTTT.

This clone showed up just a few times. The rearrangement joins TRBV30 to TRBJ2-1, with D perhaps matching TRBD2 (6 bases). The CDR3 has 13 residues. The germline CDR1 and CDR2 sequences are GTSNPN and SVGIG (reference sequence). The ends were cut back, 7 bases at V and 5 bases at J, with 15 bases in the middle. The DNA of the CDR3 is TGTGCCTCTGCCGGGACTCTTCACAATGAGCAGTTCTTC. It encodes CASAGTLHNEQFF.

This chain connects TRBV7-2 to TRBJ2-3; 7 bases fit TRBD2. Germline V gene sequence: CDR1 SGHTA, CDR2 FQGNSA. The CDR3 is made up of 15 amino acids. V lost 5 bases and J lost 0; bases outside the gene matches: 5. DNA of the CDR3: TGTGCCAGCAGCATACTAGCGACTAGCACAGATACGCAGTATTTT. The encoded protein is CASSILATSTDTQYF.

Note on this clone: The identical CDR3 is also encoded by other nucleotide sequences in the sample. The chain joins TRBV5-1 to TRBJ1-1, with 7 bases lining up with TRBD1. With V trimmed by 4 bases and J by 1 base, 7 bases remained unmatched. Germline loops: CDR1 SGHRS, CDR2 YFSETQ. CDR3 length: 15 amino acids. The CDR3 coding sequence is TGCGCCAGCAGCCCCAGGACAGGAGGGAACACTGAAGCTTTCTTT. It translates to CASSPRTGGNTEAFF.

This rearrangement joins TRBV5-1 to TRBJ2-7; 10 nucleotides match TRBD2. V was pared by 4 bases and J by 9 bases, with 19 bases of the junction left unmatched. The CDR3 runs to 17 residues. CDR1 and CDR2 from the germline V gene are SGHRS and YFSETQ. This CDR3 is CASSPHLAGEGARRQYF. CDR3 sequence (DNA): TGCGCCAGCAGCCCACACCTAGCGGGAGAGGGGGCCCGTAGGCAGTACTTC.

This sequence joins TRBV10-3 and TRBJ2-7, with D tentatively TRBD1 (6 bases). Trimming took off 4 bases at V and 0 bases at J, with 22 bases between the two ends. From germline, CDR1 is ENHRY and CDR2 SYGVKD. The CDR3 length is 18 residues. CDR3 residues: CAISGGLGSGPSSYEQYF. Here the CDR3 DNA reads TGTGCCATCAGTGGGGGGCTGGGGAGTGGGCCTAGCTCCTACGAGCAGTACTTC.

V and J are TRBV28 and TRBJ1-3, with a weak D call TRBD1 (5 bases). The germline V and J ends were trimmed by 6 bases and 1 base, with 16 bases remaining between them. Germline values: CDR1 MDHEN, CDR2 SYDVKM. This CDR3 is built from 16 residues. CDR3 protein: CASSFTRGDSGNTIYF. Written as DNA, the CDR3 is TGTGCCAGCAGCTTTACTAGAGGGGATTCTGGAAACACCATATATTTT.

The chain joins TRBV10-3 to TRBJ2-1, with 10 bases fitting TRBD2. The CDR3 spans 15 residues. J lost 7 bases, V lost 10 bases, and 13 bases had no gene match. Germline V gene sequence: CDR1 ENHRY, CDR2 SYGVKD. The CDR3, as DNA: TGTGCCACGTGGGTAGGGAGCGGGAGGGGAAATGAGCAGTTCTTC. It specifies CATWVGSGRGNEQFF.

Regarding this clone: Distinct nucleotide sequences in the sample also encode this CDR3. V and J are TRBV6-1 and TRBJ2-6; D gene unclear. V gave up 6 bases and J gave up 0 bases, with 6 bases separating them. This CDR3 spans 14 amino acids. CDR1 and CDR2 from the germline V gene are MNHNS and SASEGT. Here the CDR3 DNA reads TGTGCCAGCAGGCTGGGCTCTGGGGCCAACGTCCTGACTTTC. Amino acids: CASRLGSGANVLTF.

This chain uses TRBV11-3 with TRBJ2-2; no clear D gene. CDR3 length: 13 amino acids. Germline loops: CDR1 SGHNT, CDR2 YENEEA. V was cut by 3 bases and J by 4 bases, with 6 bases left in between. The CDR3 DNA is TGTGCCAGCAGCTTGACCCCCACCGGGGAGCTGTTTTTT. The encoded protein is CASSLTPTGELFF.

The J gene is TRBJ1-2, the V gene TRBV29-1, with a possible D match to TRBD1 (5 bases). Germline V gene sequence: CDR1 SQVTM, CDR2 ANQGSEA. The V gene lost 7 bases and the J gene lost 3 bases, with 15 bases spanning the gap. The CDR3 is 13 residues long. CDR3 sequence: CSARDGGDYGYTF. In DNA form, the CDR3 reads TGCAGCGCCCGAGATGGAGGGGACTATGGCTACACCTTC.

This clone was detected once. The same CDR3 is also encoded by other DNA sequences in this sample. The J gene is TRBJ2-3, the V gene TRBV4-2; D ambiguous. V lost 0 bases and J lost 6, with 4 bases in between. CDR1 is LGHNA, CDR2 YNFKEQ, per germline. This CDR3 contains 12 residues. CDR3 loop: CASSQDRDTQYF. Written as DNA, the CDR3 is TGTGCCAGCAGCCAAGATAGGGATACGCAGTATTTT.

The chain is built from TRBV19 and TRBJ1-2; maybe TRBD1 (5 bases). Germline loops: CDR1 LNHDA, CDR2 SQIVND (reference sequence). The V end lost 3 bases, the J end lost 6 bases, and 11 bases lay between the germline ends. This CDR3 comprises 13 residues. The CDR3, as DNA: TGTGCCAGTAGTATGTTCAGGGATGATGGCTACACCTTC. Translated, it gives CASSMFRDDGYTF.

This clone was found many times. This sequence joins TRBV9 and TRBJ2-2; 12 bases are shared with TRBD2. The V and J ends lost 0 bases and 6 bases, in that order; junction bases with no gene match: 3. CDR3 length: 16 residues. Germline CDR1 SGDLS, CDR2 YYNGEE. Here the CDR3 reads CASSVGLAGEAGELFF. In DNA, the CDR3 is TGTGCCAGCAGCGTAGGACTAGCGGGAGAAGCCGGGGAGCTGTTTTTT.

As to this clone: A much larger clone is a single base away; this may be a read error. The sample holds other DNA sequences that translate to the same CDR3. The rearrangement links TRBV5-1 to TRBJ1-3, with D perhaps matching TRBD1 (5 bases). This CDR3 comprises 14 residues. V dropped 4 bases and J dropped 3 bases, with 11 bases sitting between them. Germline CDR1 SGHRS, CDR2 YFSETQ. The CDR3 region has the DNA TGCGCCAGCAGCCTAGGGACGGATGGAAACACCATATATTTT. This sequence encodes CASSLGTDGNTIYF. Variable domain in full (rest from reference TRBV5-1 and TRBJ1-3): KAGVTQTPRYLIKTRGQQVTLSCSPISGHRSVSWYQQTPGQGLQFLFEYFSETQRNKGNFPGRFSGRQFSNSRSEMNVSTLELGDSALYLCASSLGTDGNTIYFGEGSWLTVV.

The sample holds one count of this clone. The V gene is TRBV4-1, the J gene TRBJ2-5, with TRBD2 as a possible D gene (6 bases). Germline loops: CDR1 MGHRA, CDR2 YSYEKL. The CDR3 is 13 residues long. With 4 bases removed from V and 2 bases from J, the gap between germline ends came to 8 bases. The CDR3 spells CASSRGVQETQYF. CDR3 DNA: TGCGCCAGCAGCCGCGGGGTTCAAGAGACCCAGTACTTC.

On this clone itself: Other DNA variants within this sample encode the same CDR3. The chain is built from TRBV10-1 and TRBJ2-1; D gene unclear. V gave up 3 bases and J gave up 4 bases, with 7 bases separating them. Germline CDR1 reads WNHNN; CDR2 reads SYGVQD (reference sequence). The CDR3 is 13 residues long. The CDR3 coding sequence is TGCGCCAGCAGTGATACGGTATACAATGAGCAGTTCTTC. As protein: CASSDTVYNEQFF.

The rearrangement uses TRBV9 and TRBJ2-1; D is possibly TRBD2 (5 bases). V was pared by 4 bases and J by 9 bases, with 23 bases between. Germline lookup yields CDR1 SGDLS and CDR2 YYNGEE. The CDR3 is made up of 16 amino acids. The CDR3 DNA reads TGTGCCAGCAGCTCGCAACTAGTTTTCGGTCGAGGTGAGCAGTTCTTC. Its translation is CASSSQLVFGRGEQFF.

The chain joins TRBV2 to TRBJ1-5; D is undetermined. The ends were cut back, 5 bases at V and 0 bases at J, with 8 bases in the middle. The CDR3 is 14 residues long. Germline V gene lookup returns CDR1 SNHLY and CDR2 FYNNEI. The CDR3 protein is CASSSQYSNQPQHF. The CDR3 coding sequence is TGTGCCAGCAGTTCCCAATATAGCAATCAGCCCCAGCATTTT.

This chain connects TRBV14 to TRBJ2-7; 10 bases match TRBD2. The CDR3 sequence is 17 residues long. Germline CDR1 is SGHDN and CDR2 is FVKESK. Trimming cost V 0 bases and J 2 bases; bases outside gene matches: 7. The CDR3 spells CASSQDRKAGGPYEQYF. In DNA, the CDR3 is TGTGCCAGCAGCCAAGACAGGAAAGCGGGAGGGCCCTACGAGCAGTACTTC.

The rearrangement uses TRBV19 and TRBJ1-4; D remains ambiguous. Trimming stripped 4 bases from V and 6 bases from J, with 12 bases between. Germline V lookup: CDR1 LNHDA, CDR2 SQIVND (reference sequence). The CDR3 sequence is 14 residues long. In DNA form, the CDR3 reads TGTGCCAGTAGTACGGCTGGGGTGGATGAAAAACTGTTTTTT. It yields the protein CASSTAGVDEKLFF.